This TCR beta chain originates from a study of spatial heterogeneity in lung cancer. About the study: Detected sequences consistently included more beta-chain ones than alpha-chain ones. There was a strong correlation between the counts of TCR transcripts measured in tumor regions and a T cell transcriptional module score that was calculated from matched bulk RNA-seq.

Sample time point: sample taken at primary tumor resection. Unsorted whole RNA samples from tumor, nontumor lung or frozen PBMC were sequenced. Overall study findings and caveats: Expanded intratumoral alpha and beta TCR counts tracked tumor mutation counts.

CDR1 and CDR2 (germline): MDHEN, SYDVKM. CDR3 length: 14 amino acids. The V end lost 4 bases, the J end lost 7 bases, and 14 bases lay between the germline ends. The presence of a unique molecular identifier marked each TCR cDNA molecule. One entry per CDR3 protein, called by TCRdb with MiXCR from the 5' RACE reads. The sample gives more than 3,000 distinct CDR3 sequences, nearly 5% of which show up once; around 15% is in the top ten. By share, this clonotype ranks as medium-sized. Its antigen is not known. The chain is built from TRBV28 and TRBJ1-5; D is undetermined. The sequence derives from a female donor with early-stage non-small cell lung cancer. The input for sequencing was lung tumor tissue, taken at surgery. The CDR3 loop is CASSSHGMGQPQHF. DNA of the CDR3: TGTGCCAGCAGTTCCCACGGGATGGGACAGCCCCAGCATTTT. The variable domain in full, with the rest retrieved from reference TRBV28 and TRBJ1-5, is DVKVTQSSRYLVKRTGEKVFLECVQDMDHENMFWYRQDPGLGLRLIYFSYDVKMKEKGDIPEGYSVSREKKERFSLILESASTNQTSMYLCASSSHGMGQPQHFGDGTRLSIL.